Sequencing of this T cell receptor (beta chain) was carried out in a study of cytomegalovirus exposure and HLA in healthy donors. The wider study: Earlier sequencing of about 179 million T cells yielded fewer than 140 million unique TCR beta sequences. Drawn from HLA-typed donors, some 80 million unique TCRs were held in an early data release.

Notes on the study in general: Cytomegalovirus-associated status was assigned to approximately 160 TCR beta chains.

V shed 1 base and J shed 0 bases, with 10 bases lying between them. The CDR3 loop spans 15 amino acids. Germline assignment: CDR1 MNHNS and CDR2 SASEGT. Researchers ran the PCR with 60 Vbeta and 13 Jbeta primers. Profiled with immunoSEQ multiplex PCR; TCRdb holds only in-frame clones, not every one. The sample table sets out around 42,000 clones. Details on this clone: Its antigen is not identified.

V and J are TRBV6-1 and TRBJ2-7; possible D gene TRBD2, 6 bases. Sequences were obtained from PBMCs. This sequence originates from a man under 40 in good health and CMV-seronegative. The CDR3 spells CASSEGGGSSYEQYF. Here the CDR3 DNA reads TGTGCCAGCAGTGAAGGTGGAGGGAGCTCCTACGAGCAGTACTTC.